A single sample is the source of the 30 T cell receptor beta chains below, sequenced in a study of blood T cell repertoires in COVID-19. Assay: immunoSEQ multiplex PCR; the TCRdb copy retains only in-frame clones and omits some. Of 65,000 to 85,000 clones in the sample, around nine tenths were seen once. The sequencing sample was made of peripheral blood. The receptors were sampled from a young woman with acute or convalescent COVID-19.

The chain combines TRBV9 with TRBJ2-7; TRBD2 matches at 11 bases. The CDR3 extends over 16 amino acids. Germline CDR1 is SGDLS and CDR2 is YYNGEE. The V gene end was trimmed by 4 bases and the J gene end by 4 bases; junction bases not matched to a gene: 10. CDR3: CASSPNVLAGAYEQYF. DNA for the CDR3: TGTGCCAGCAGCCCGAACGTACTAGCGGGGGCATACGAGCAGTACTTC. Drawing the rest from reference TRBV9 and TRBJ2-7, the complete variable domain is DSGVTQTPKHLITATGQRVTLRCSPRSGDLSVYWYQQSLDQGLQFLIQYYNGEERAKGNILERFSAQQFPDLHSELNLSSLELGDSALYFCASSPNVLAGAYEQYFGPGTRLTVT.

This chain connects TRBV4-1 to TRBJ2-7; 11 bases match TRBD2. V gave up 0 bases and J gave up 4 bases; unmatched junction bases: 5. This CDR3 is 16 amino acids long. Germline V gene data show CDR1 as MGHRA and CDR2 as YSYEKL. The CDR3 DNA reads as TGCGCCAGCAGCCAAGAGTTGGGACTAGCGGTATACGAGCAGTACTTC. It encodes CASSQELGLAVYEQYF.

This chain uses TRBV7-9 with TRBJ2-3; 7 bases match TRBD1. J gave up 0 bases and V 4 bases, and 7 bases lay outside the gene matches. Germline CDR1 SEHNR, CDR2 FQNEAQ (reference sequence). The CDR3 loop spans 16 amino acids. CDR3 bases: TGTGCCAGCAGCTCGTCGGACAGGCTGAGCACAGATACGCAGTATTTT. Amino acid sequence: CASSSSDRLSTDTQYF.

The chain joins TRBV6-6 to TRBJ1-2, with 7 bases that match TRBD1. CDR1 and CDR2 (germline): MNHNY, SVGAGI (reference sequence). The CDR3 covers 14 residues. Trimming removed 0 bases from V and 3 bases from J; junction bases left unmatched: 1. The CDR3 sequence: CASSYSGQDYGYTF. In DNA form, the CDR3 reads TGTGCCAGCAGTTACTCCGGACAGGACTATGGCTACACCTTC.

This chain links TRBV28 with TRBJ2-7; 7 nucleotides match TRBD1. Germline loops: CDR1 MDHEN, CDR2 SYDVKM. This CDR3 is built from 14 residues. V shed 3 bases, J shed 6 bases, and the junction held 8 bases outside the gene matches. The CDR3 loop reads CASSFETGISEQYF. Written as DNA, the CDR3 is TGTGCCAGCAGTTTTGAGACAGGGATTAGCGAGCAGTACTTC.

The chain couples TRBV7-9 to TRBJ2-7; TRBD1 agrees at 8 bases. CDR3 length equals 13 residues. V trimming: 5 bases; J trimming: 0 bases; junction bases outside the gene matches: 0. Germline CDR1 is SEHNR and CDR2 is FQNEAQ (reference sequence). CDR3 loop: CASSTGGSYEQYF. The CDR3 DNA is TGTGCCAGCAGCACAGGGGGCTCCTACGAGCAGTACTTC.

This sequence joins TRBV6-5 and TRBJ2-7; 7 nucleotides agree with TRBD1. Losses at the gene ends were 5 bases for V and 2 bases for J; bases not matched to a gene: 9. The CDR3 runs 15 residues. Germline V gene lookup returns CDR1 MNHEY and CDR2 SVGAGI. CDR3 sequence: CASSTDREYPYEQYF. CDR3 DNA: TGTGCCAGCAGTACCGACAGGGAATATCCCTACGAGCAGTACTTC.

The rearrangement links TRBV4-1 to TRBJ2-7, with unresolved D. CDR1 is MGHRA and CDR2 is YSYEKL in the germline V gene. CDR3 length equals 14 residues. With 4 bases removed from V and 0 bases from J, the gap between germline ends came to 10 bases. CDR3 DNA sequence: TGCGCCAGCAGCCCAGGTACGAACTCCTACGAGCAGTACTTC. It translates to CASSPGTNSYEQYF.

CDR3 nucleotides: TGTGCCAGCAGCTTACAGGGTGCAGATACGCAGTATTTT. Its protein is CASSLQGADTQYF. The rearrangement uses TRBV7-2 and TRBJ2-3; weak D call: TRBD1 (5 bases). The CDR3 length is 13 residues. CDR1 is SGHTA and CDR2 is FQGNSA in the germline V gene. The germline V and J ends were trimmed by 2 bases and 4 bases, with 7 bases remaining between them. Full variable domain (missing parts from reference TRBV7-2 and TRBJ2-3): GAGVSQSPSNKVTEKGKDVELRCDPISGHTALYWYRQSLGQGLEFLIYFQGNSAPDKSGLPSDRFSAERTGGSVSTLTIQRTQQEDSAVYLCASSLQGADTQYFGPGTRLTVL.

The chain couples TRBV11-2 to TRBJ1-3; the D is unclear. The germline V gene encodes CDR1 SGHAT and CDR2 FQNNGV. This CDR3 is 15 amino acids long. Trimming removed 5 bases from V and 2 bases from J, with 13 bases in between. The CDR3, as DNA: TGTGCCAGCAGCCTCACCCGTACGGCTGGAAACACCATATATTTT. Protein: CASSLTRTAGNTIYF.

The chain combines TRBV21-1 with TRBJ2-2; the D call TRBD2 from the table was never checked on the DNA. TRBV21-1 is termed a pseudogene. There are 11 residues in the CDR3. For the CDR3, the DNA is TGTGCCAGCAGCCGGCGTCGGGGAGCTGTTTTT. Encoded protein: CASSRRRGAVF.

The chain recombines TRBV11-2 with TRBJ1-4, with D possibly matching TRBD1 (6 bases). Germline CDR1 SGHAT, CDR2 FQNNGV. The CDR3 has 15 amino acids. V was pared by 4 bases and J by 1 base, with 10 bases between. The CDR3 coding sequence is TGTGCCAGCAGCTCCATCAGGGGAACTAATGAAAAACTGTTTTTT. Translating it yields CASSSIRGTNEKLFF.

The rearrangement joins TRBV28 to TRBJ2-7, with 8 positions matching TRBD1. The CDR3 is 14 amino acids. V shed 4 bases, J shed 4 bases, and the junction held 6 bases outside the gene matches. Looked up from germline, CDR1 is MDHEN and CDR2 is SYDVKM. CDR3 residues: CASSSSRDRYEQYF. In DNA form, the CDR3 reads TGTGCCAGCAGTTCGTCCCGGGACAGGTACGAGCAGTACTTC.

The chain is built from TRBV29-1 and TRBJ1-2; 8 bases line up with TRBD1. The J segment lost 7 bases and the V segment lost 4 bases, leaving 2 bases of the junction unmatched. The V gene's germline CDR1 is SQVTM and CDR2 ANQGSEA. The CDR3 has 11 amino acids. The CDR3 sequence is CSVAGGSGYTF. The CDR3 bases are TGCAGCGTTGCAGGGGGCAGTGGCTACACCTTC.

A single count supports this clone. This chain links TRBV21-1 with TRBJ1-5; TRBD1, the table's D call, was not compared with the DNA. TRBV21-1 is deemed a pseudogene. The length of the CDR3 is 16 residues. CDR3 DNA sequence: TGTGCCAGCAGCAGTTACATGCCCCACAACAATCAGCCCCAGCATTTT. Translating it yields CASSSYMPHNNQPQHF.

The rearrangement links TRBV5-6 to TRBJ2-5, with 7 bases fitting TRBD1. In germline, CDR1 is SGHDT, CDR2 YYEEEE. J lost 2 bases, V lost 5 bases, and 3 bases had no gene match. The CDR3 runs to 13 residues. CDR3 sequence: CASSWDSQETQYF. The CDR3 DNA is TGTGCCAGCAGTTGGGACAGTCAAGAGACCCAGTACTTC.

The chain recombines TRBV5-1 with TRBJ2-1, with D maybe TRBD1 (7 bases). Germline CDR1 is SGHRS and CDR2 is YFSETQ. The V and J ends lost 0 bases and 7 bases respectively, with 14 bases between them. CDR3 length: 15 residues. CDR3 coding DNA: TGCGCCAGCAGCTTGGTGGAGGGGGCCGTGAATGAGCAGTTCTTC. Amino acids: CASSLVEGAVNEQFF.

V is TRBV7-2 and J is TRBJ2-5; 11 bases line up with TRBD2. This CDR3 spans 17 amino acids. J was trimmed by 5 bases and V by 0 bases; bases with no gene match: 8. Germline V CDR1 and CDR2: SGHTA, FQGNSA. The DNA for the CDR3 is TGTGCCAGCAGCTTAGCGGGACTAGCGGTGGCAGGCGAGACCCAGTACTTC. This sequence encodes CASSLAGLAVAGETQYF.

In its sample, this clone was seen once. This chain links TRBV20-1 with TRBJ2-1; the match to TRBD2 covers 12 bases. The CDR3 is 18 amino acids. Unmatched junction bases numbered 9, after V lost 3 bases and J lost 0 bases. Germline V gene data show CDR1 as DFQATT and CDR2 as SNEGSKA (reference sequence). DNA for the CDR3: TGCAGTGCTAGTAAGCTAGCGGGGGGGCCGGGCTCCTACAATGAGCAGTTCTTC. Protein: CSASKLAGGPGSYNEQFF.

This rearrangement joins TRBV6-6 to TRBJ2-3; maybe TRBD1 (7 bases). V was clipped by 5 bases and J by 3 bases, with 21 bases between them. The length of the CDR3 is 17 residues. Per germline, CDR1 MNHNY and CDR2 SVGAGI (reference sequence). CDR3 in DNA: TGTGCCAGCAGTCGACTCCAGGGGGGCAGGGTTACAGATACGCAGTATTTT. This sequence encodes CASSRLQGGRVTDTQYF.

The J gene is TRBJ2-1, the V gene TRBV5-4; 9 bases align to TRBD1. There are 15 residues in the CDR3. V lost 4 bases, J lost 8 bases, and 10 bases stayed unmatched. CDR1 SGHNT and CDR2 YYREEE come from the germline V gene (reference sequence). The CDR3 sequence is CASSDPGQGEHEQFF. The DNA for the CDR3 is TGTGCCAGCAGCGATCCGGGACAGGGAGAGCATGAGCAGTTCTTC. Looking up the rest from reference TRBV5-4 and TRBJ2-1 gives the full variable domain: ETGVTQSPTHLIKTRGQQVTLRCSSQSGHNTVSWYQQALGQGPQFIFQYYREEENGRGNFPPRFSGLQFPNYSSELNVNALELDDSALYLCASSDPGQGEHEQFFGPGTRLTVL.

The chain carries TRBV7-9 and TRBJ2-7; TRBD1 matches at 9 bases. The trim removed 2 bases at V and 4 bases at J, leaving 3 bases unmatched. This CDR3 region has 14 residues. Germline V gene data show CDR1 as SEHNR and CDR2 as FQNEAQ (reference sequence). The CDR3 DNA reads TGTGCCAGCAGCTTATCGACAGGGGGTTACGAGCAGTACTTC. Residues: CASSLSTGGYEQYF.

The rearrangement uses TRBV2 and TRBJ2-6; D is possibly TRBD2 (5 bases). The germline V and J ends were trimmed by 7 bases and 0 bases, with 13 bases remaining between them. The CDR3 spans 16 residues. CDR1 and CDR2 (germline): SNHLY, FYNNEI. CDR3 sequence (DNA): TGTGCCAGCAATACCGCCGGGAACTCTGGGGCCAACGTCCTGACTTTC. Protein sequence: CASNTAGNSGANVLTF.

The V call is TRBV11-2, the J call TRBJ2-7, with D possibly being TRBD2 (6 bases). Germline V gives CDR1 SGHAT, CDR2 FQNNGV. V was trimmed by 0 bases and J by 0 bases, leaving 9 bases between them. The CDR3 totals 15 residues. CDR3 in DNA: TGTGCCAGCAGCTTAGATGGGAGGAGCTCCTACGAGCAGTACTTC. It is translated as CASSLDGRSSYEQYF.

This sequence joins TRBV5-8 and TRBJ2-3; a possible D gene is TRBD2 (5 bases). The germline V gene encodes CDR1 SGHTS and CDR2 YDEGEE. The CDR3 extends over 14 amino acids. Trimming shortened V by 3 bases and J by 2 bases, and 10 bases separated the two germline ends. CDR3 protein: CASSSGISTDTQYF. DNA of the CDR3: TGTGCCAGCAGCTCCGGGATTTCCACAGATACGCAGTATTTT.

The J gene is TRBJ2-7, the V gene TRBV7-2; 8 nucleotides match TRBD2. CDR3 length equals 15 residues. Germline CDR1 is SGHTA and CDR2 is FQGNSA. V shed 1 base and J 4 bases; nucleotides not matched to a gene: 6. The CDR3 DNA sequence: TGTGCCAGCAGCTTAGTCGCGGAGCGGGAGTACGAGCAGTACTTC. It yields the protein CASSLVAEREYEQYF.

The rearrangement joins TRBV9 to TRBJ2-3; 7 bases are a match to TRBD2. The CDR3 spans 15 residues. J lost 2 bases, V lost 4 bases, and 7 bases had no gene match. Germline assignment: CDR1 SGDLS and CDR2 YYNGEE. The CDR3 here is CASSRSSGATDTQYF. Written as DNA, the CDR3 is TGTGCCAGCAGCCGCTCGAGCGGGGCCACAGATACGCAGTATTTT.

The rearrangement joins TRBV10-3 to TRBJ2-1; TRBD2 aligns across 9 bases. V was clipped by 6 bases and J by 10 bases; unmatched bases: 10. The CDR3 is 14 amino acids. Germline V CDR1 and CDR2: ENHRY, SYGVKD. The CDR3 protein is CAISSGGREDEQFF. As DNA, the CDR3 is TGTGCCATCAGCAGTGGCGGGAGGGAGGACGAGCAGTTCTTC.

V gene TRBV5-1 combines with J gene TRBJ2-3; 7 positions agree with TRBD2. V lost 4 bases and J lost 2; bases outside the gene matches: 10. Germline V lookup: CDR1 SGHRS, CDR2 YFSETQ. This CDR3 is 16 amino acids long. The CDR3 region has the DNA TGCGCCAGCAGCCTGGATACAGCGGGGCCCACAGATACGCAGTATTTT. Translating it yields CASSLDTAGPTDTQYF.

V is TRBV30 and J is TRBJ1-1; possibly TRBD1 for D (6 bases). CDR1 and CDR2 (germline): GTSNPN, SVGIG (reference sequence). The V end lost 5 bases, the J end lost 5 bases, and 15 bases lay between the germline ends. The CDR3 is 13 amino acids. Here the CDR3 DNA reads TGTGCCTGGGCTGCACAGGGTTTGACTGAAGCTTTCTTT. Encoded protein: CAWAAQGLTEAFF.